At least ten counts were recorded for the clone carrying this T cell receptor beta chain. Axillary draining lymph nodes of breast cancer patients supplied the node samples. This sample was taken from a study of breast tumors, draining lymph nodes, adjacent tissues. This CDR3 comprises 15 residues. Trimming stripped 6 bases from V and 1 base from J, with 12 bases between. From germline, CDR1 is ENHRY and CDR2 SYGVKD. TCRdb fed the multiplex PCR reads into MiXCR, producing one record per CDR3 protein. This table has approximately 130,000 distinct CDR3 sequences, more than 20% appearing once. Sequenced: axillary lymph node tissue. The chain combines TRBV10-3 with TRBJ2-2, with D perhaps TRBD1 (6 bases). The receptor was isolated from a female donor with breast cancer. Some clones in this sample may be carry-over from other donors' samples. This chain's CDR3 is CAIREQGQNTGELFF. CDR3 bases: TGTGCCATCAGAGAACAGGGACAGAACACCGGGGAGCTGTTTTTT.